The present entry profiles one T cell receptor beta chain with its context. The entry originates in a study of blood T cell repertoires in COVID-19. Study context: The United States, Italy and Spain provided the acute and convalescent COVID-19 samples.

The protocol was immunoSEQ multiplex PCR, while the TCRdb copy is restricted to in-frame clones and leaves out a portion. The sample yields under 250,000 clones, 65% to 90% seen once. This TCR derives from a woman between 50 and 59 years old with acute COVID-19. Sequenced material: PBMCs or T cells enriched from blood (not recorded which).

For the CDR3, the DNA is TGTGCCAGCAGTTCACCCGGTCAGCCCCAGCATTTT. Translated, it gives CASSSPGQPQHF. The V and J genes are TRBV7-8 and TRBJ1-5; no firm D call. The CDR3 has 12 residues. Germline-derived CDR1 and CDR2 are SGHVS and FQNEAQ. The V end lost 6 bases, the J end lost 6 bases, and 9 bases lay between the germline ends.